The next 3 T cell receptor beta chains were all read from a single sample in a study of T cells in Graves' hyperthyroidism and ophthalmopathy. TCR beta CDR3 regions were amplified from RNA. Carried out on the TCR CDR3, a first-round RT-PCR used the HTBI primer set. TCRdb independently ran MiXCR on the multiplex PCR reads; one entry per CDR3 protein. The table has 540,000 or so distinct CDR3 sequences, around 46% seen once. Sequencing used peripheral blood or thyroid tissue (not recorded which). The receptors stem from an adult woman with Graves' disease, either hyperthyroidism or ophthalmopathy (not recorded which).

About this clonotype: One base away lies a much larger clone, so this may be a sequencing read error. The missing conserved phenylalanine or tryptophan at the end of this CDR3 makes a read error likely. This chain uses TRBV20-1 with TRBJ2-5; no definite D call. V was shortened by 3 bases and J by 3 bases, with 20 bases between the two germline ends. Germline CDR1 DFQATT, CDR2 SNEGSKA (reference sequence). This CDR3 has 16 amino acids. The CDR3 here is CSASHSRRLWEETQYL. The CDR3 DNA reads TGCAGTGCTAGCCACTCGAGACGACTTTGGGAAGAGACCCAGTACCTC.

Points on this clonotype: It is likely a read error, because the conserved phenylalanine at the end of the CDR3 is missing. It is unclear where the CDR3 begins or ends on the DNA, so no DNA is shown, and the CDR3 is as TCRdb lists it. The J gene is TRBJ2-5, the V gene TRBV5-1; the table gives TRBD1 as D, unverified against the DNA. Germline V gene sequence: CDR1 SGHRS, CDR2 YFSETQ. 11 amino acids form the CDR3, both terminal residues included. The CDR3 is CASRRGDGLNT.

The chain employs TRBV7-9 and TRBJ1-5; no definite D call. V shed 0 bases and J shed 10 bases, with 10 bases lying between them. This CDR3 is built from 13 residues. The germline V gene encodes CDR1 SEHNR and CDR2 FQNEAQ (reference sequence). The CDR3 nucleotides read TGTGCCAGCAGCTTAGCAGAGGACCTCCCCCAGCATTTT. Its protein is CASSLAEDLPQHF.